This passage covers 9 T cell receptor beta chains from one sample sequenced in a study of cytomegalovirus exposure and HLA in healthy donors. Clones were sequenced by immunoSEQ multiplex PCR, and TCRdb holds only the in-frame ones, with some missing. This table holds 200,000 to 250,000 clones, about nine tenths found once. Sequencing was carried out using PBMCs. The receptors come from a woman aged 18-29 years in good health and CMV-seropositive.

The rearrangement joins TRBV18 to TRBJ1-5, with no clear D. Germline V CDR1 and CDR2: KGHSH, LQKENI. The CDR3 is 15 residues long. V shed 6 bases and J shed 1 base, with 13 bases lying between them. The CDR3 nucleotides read TGTGCCAGCTCTATGGCGGGCGCGAGCAATCAGCCCCAGCATTTT. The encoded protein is CASSMAGASNQPQHF.

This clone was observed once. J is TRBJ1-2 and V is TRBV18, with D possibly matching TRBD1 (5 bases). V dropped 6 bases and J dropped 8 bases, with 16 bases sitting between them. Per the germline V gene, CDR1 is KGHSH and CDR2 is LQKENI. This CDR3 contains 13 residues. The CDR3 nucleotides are TGTGCCAGCTCGGCGTCGGACACCCGAGGCTACACCTTC. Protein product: CASSASDTRGYTF.

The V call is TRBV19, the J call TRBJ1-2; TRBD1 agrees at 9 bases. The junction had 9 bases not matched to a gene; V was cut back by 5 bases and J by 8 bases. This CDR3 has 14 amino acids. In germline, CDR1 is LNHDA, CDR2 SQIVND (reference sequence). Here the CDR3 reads CASSGLGTGRGYTF. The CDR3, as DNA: TGTGCCAGTAGTGGTCTAGGGACAGGGCGCGGCTACACCTTC.

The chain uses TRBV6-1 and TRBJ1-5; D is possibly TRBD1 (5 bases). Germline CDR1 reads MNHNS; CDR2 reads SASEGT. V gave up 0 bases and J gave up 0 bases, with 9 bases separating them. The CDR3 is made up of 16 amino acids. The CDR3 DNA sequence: TGTGCCAGCAGTGAAGCAACAGGACATAGCAATCAGCCCCAGCATTTT. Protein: CASSEATGHSNQPQHF.

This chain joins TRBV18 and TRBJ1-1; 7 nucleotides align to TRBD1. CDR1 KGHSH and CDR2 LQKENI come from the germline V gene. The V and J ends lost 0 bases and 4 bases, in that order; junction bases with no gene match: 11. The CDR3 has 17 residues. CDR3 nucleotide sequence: TGTGCCAGCTCACCACCGTCTGGACAGGTCATACGCACTGAAGCTTTCTTT. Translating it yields CASSPPSGQVIRTEAFF. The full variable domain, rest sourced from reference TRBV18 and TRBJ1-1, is NAGVMQNPRHLVRRRGQEARLRCSPMKGHSHVYWYRQLPEEGLKFMVYLQKENIIDESGMPKERFSAEFPKEGPSILRIQQVVRGDSAAYFCASSPPSGQVIRTEAFFGQGTRLTVV.

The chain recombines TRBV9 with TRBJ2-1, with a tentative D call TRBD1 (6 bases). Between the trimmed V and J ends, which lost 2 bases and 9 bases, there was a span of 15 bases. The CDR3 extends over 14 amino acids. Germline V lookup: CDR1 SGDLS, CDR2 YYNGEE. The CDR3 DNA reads TGTGCCAGCAGCGTGGGAATTAAAGGGGGTGAGCAGTTCTTC. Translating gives CASSVGIKGGEQFF.

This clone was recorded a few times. In nucleotides, the CDR3 is TGTGCCAGCAGTGAGAGAAGGGGTGGGAATCAGCCCCAGCATTTT. Protein product: CASSERRGGNQPQHF. The genes are TRBV2 and TRBJ1-5, with D perhaps TRBD1 (5 bases). Trimming stripped 3 bases from V and 4 bases from J, with 13 bases between. From germline, CDR1 is SNHLY and CDR2 FYNNEI. The length of the CDR3 is 15 residues.

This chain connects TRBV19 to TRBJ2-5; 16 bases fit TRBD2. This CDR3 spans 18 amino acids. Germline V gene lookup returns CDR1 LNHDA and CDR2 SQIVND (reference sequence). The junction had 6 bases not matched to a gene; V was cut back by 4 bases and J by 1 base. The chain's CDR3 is CASSTGTSGGGLQETQYF. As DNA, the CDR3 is TGTGCCAGTAGTACTGGGACTAGCGGGGGGGGCCTCCAAGAGACCCAGTACTTC.

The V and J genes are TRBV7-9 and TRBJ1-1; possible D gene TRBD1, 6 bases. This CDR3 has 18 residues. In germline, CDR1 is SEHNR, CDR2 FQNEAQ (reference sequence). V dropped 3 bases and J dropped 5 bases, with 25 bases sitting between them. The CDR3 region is CASSLAGAEHLSPTEAFF. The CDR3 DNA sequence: TGTGCCAGCAGCTTGGCAGGGGCAGAACACCTCTCCCCGACTGAAGCTTTCTTT.